This is a list of T cell receptor beta chains from one sample in a study of T-cell memory formation after mild COVID-19. TCRdb fed the 5' RACE reads into MiXCR, producing one record per CDR3 protein. The table has roughly 110,000 distinct CDR3 sequences, about 15% seen once. The sequencing sample was made of PBMCs or a T cell subset sorted from them (not recorded which). The receptors derive from an adult woman who had mild COVID-19 (a few samples of this study predate the infection). Cell type and time point are not known. The CDR3 runs from the conserved cysteine through the conserved F or W. A D gene is named only where the DNA matches it firmly. Part of the rows lack a size; the others show once, few, many or a class for expanded clones.

>NA|TRBJ2-1|once|TRBV19
CASSSGGVNEQFF
TGTGCCAGTAGTAGTGGGGGAGTCAATGAGCAGTTCTTC
>NA|TRBJ1-5|few|TRBV10-3
CASRGGDQPQHF
TGTGCCTCCCGGGGGGGAGATCAGCCCCAGCATTTT
>TRBD2|TRBJ2-5|few|TRBV28
CASSFWASGRAFETQYF
TGTGCCAGCAGTTTTTGGGCTAGCGGGAGGGCCTTTGAGACCCAGTACTTC
>TRBD2|TRBJ2-7|NA|TRBV9
CASSPRTSDYEQYF
TGTGCCAGCAGCCCCAGGACTAGCGACTACGAGCAGTACTTC
>TRBD1|TRBJ1-1|NA|TRBV12-3/TRBV12-4
CASSLSTHRGTEAFF
TGTGCCAGCAGCCTGTCGACTCACAGGGGTACTGAAGCTTTCTTT
>TRBD1|TRBJ1-5|NA|TRBV7-8
CASSWTGDGNQPQHF
TGTGCCAGCAGCTGGACAGGGGATGGCAATCAGCCCCAGCATTTT
>TRBD2|TRBJ2-5|few|TRBV4-1
CASSQDPSGGETQYF
TGCGCCAGCAGCCAAGATCCTAGCGGGGGAGAGACCCAGTACTTC
>TRBD1|TRBJ1-1|few|TRBV9
CASSISDWTGVATEAFF
TGTGCCAGCAGCATCTCCGACTGGACAGGGGTCGCCACTGAAGCTTTCTTT
>TRBD2|TRBJ2-1|few|TRBV30
CAWILGTSVPNEQFF
TGTGCCTGGATATTAGGGACTAGCGTGCCAAATGAGCAGTTCTTC
>TRBD2|TRBJ2-7|few|TRBV6-6
CASSRPSWRESLEQYF
TGTGCCAGCAGCCGCCCCAGCTGGCGGGAGAGTCTCGAGCAGTACTTC